Sequencing of this TCR beta chain was carried out in a study of blood T cell repertoires in COVID-19. Study at large: Specimens from acute and convalescent COVID-19 originated in the United States, Italy and Spain.

The CDR3 is made up of 15 amino acids. Germline V lookup: CDR1 SGHDT, CDR2 YYEEEE. The ends were cut back, 5 bases at V and 0 bases at J, with 11 bases in the middle. Original processing methods: Reference gene primer amplification gave estimated nucleated cell counts. Generated by immunoSEQ multiplex PCR, the TCRdb table keeps only in-frame clones and is missing some. V and J calls plus clone size are reproduced from that table; the DNA served to infer D and trimming. The profile shows about 57,000 clones, around 80% of them singletons. The chain employs TRBV5-6 and TRBJ2-2, with D maybe TRBD1 (6 bases). This receptor was obtained from a woman older than 75 with acute or convalescent COVID-19. The source material was peripheral blood. CDR3 protein: CASSPRTANTGELFF. The CDR3 nucleotides are TGTGCCAGCAGTCCAAGGACAGCGAACACCGGGGAGCTGTTTTTT.